This T cell receptor beta chain came from a study of post-analysis software for immune sequencing data (dated by TCRdb to about 2015). About the full investigation: Recorded disease courses included relapsing-remitting, secondary progressive and progressive-relapsing multiple sclerosis, with some patients lacking subtype annotation. A subset of samples was prepared in parallel using single-end sample barcoding, then pooled and co-amplified after Illumina adapter ligation. The patient repertoires were compared against 11 previously published healthy control repertoires obtained from donors aged roughly 6 to 25 years. What the research found in general, with its limitations: Patients showed significantly higher frequencies than controls for roughly 5 TRBV segments, among them TRBV5-6, TRBV5-1 and TRBV20-1. Strong co-clustering of samples prepared in the same batch was shown by direct clustering with F measure, prompting a batch-effect correction. The control group was slightly older than the multiple sclerosis patient group. Significantly lower normalized Chao1 diversity was found in multiple sclerosis patients than in controls, suggesting substantial peripheral T-cell clonal expansion.

Turning to this clonotype: There is no known antigen for this receptor. The junction does not match germline at one end; this may be a read error.

TCR beta repertoires were profiled from peripheral blood of approximately 13 young patients with multiple sclerosis to demonstrate the VDJtools post-analysis software. The multiple sclerosis patients were children and adolescents ranging in age from roughly 6 to 15 years. Library method: PCR. TCRdb shows the sequencer as Illumina HiSeq 2500. Unique molecular identifiers were incorporated into TCR beta cDNA libraries to reduce PCR and sequencing biases. About 500,000 cDNA molecules were obtained for every 1 to 10 million input T cells, so each molecule roughly corresponded to one T cell. Patient libraries were prepared and sequenced with the same protocol used for the earlier healthy control dataset. Samples belonging to the same batch were prepared together, multiplexed and sequenced on a shared HiSeq lane. The original methods were these. MIGEC handled the raw barcoded reads, throwing out single-read molecular identifier groups before consensus assembly and CDR3 extraction. Clonotype tables were post-analysed with VDJtools, and diversity was normalized by down-sampling all datasets to the smallest sample size. Repertoire overlap clustering matched CDR3 amino acid but not nucleotide sequences to correct batch-related cross-sample contamination. TCRdb's own reprocessing of the public reads used fastp at Q25 and MiXCR and kept productive beta chains. Rows are unified per CDR3 protein, each entry keeping the most common DNA and genes. The V and J calls here are based on TCRdb, not the publication. The sample table shows 250,000 to 300,000 distinct CDR3 sequences, and roughly a third are seen once. The ten largest clones capture approximately 4.6% of the sample.

Measured from the cysteine to the phenylalanine, the CDR3 is 16 residues long. Only the CDR3 region is kept as DNA, spanning 48 bases read in frame from base 1. The germline V gene (reference sequence) provides CDR1 LGHDT and CDR2 YNNKEL. This sequence uses TRBV3-1 and TRBJ2-2; the D gene cannot be resolved reliably. This clonotype was obtained from a girl aged 5 to 17 with multiple sclerosis. The sequenced sample was blood. The CDR3 is CANSQDPMSGAGELFF. The bases read TGTGCCAACAGCCAAGATCCCATGTCCGGCGCCGGGGAGCTGTTTTTT.